Each of the 9 T cell receptor beta chains below was sequenced from the same sample in a study of blood T cell repertoires in COVID-19. Profiling relied on immunoSEQ multiplex PCR, and the TCRdb table lists in-frame clones only, not all of them. The table includes around 230,000 clones, roughly four fifths detected once. Sample: PBMCs or T cells enriched from blood (not recorded which). These TCRs come from a man aged 40-50 years who had recovered from COVID-19.

This rearrangement joins TRBV30 to TRBJ1-2; no firm D call. Germline CDR1 and CDR2: GTSNPN and SVGIG (reference sequence). The V end lost 0 bases, the J end lost 4 bases, and 6 bases lay between the germline ends. CDR3 size: 12 residues. CDR3 residues: CAWSVSRYGYTF. Written as DNA, the CDR3 is TGTGCCTGGAGTGTATCTCGCTATGGCTACACCTTC. The complete variable domain, with remaining parts taken from reference TRBV30 and TRBJ1-2, reads SQTIHQWPATLVQPVGSPLSLECTVEGTSNPNLYWYRQAAGRGLQLLFYSVGIGQISSEVPQNLSASRPQDRQFILSSKKLLLSDSGFYLCAWSVSRYGYTFGSGTRLTVV.

The rearrangement links TRBV28 to TRBJ2-5, with unresolved D. Trimming took 8 bases from V and 9 from J, leaving 22 bases between them. The germline CDR1 and CDR2 sequences are MDHEN and SYDVKM. CDR3 length: 14 amino acids. The CDR3 DNA reads TGTGCCAGCGGCATCGGTGGAGCACGGATGCCCCAGTACTTC. Its translation: CASGIGGARMPQYF.

This chain connects TRBV28 to TRBJ1-4; no clear D gene. Looked up from germline, CDR1 is MDHEN and CDR2 is SYDVKM. This CDR3 has 14 amino acids. With 7 bases removed from V and 2 bases from J, the gap between germline ends came to 11 bases. The CDR3: CASTSVETNEKLFF. CDR3 nucleotides: TGTGCCAGCACCTCGGTAGAGACTAATGAAAAACTGTTTTTT.

The CDR3 bases are TGCAGCGTTGAAGAGGGACTCCCTGGGAATGAGCAGTTCTTC. Amino acids: CSVEEGLPGNEQFF. The chain carries TRBV29-1 and TRBJ2-1; a possible D gene is TRBD2 (6 bases). Looked up from germline, CDR1 is SQVTM and CDR2 is ANQGSEA. The CDR3 runs to 14 residues. V lost 0 bases, J lost 7 bases, and 13 bases lay in between.

This sequence joins TRBV24-1 and TRBJ2-5; D perhaps matches TRBD1 (6 bases). The CDR3 totals 17 residues. The germline gives CDR1 KGHDR, CDR2 SFDVKD. V lost 6 bases and J 3 bases, leaving 22 bases between the germline ends. The CDR3 sequence: CATSPGLLTGTKETQYF. DNA for the CDR3: TGTGCCACCAGTCCAGGACTCTTAACAGGGACCAAAGAGACCCAGTACTTC.

The gene calls are TRBV10-3 and TRBJ1-1; 7 nucleotides line up with TRBD1. In germline, CDR1 is ENHRY, CDR2 SYGVKD. The CDR3 sequence is 14 residues long. The junction had 14 bases not matched to a gene; V was cut back by 6 bases and J by 10 bases. The CDR3: CAIRGDSGQLGAFF. Here the CDR3 DNA reads TGTGCCATCAGGGGGGACAGTGGGCAACTCGGAGCTTTCTTT.

The chain links TRBV9 to TRBJ2-2; 7 bases are shared with TRBD1. CDR1 is SGDLS, CDR2 YYNGEE, per germline. CDR3 length: 16 residues. Trimming cost V 3 bases and J 2 bases; bases outside gene matches: 7. CDR3: CASSAAGTVNTGELFF. CDR3 sequence (DNA): TGTGCCAGCAGCGCCGCCGGGACAGTCAACACCGGGGAGCTGTTTTTT.

The chain has TRBV30 and TRBJ1-5; D may be TRBD1 (5 bases). The CDR3 contains 13 residues. In germline, CDR1 is GTSNPN, CDR2 SVGIG (reference sequence). V was cut by 5 bases and J by 2 bases, with 10 bases left in between. The DNA for the CDR3 is TGTGCCTGGGAACGGGGGGGCAATCAGCCCCAGCATTTT. It yields the protein CAWERGGNQPQHF.

This chain uses TRBV5-1 with TRBJ1-5; D is possibly TRBD1 (5 bases). The CDR3 contains 16 residues. Deletions cut 4 bases from V and 1 base from J, with 15 bases between. CDR1 is SGHRS, CDR2 YFSETQ, per germline. Here the CDR3 DNA reads TGCGCCAGCAGCCCGACAGCCTCGGTAAGCAATCAGCCCCAGCATTTT. This encodes CASSPTASVSNQPQHF.